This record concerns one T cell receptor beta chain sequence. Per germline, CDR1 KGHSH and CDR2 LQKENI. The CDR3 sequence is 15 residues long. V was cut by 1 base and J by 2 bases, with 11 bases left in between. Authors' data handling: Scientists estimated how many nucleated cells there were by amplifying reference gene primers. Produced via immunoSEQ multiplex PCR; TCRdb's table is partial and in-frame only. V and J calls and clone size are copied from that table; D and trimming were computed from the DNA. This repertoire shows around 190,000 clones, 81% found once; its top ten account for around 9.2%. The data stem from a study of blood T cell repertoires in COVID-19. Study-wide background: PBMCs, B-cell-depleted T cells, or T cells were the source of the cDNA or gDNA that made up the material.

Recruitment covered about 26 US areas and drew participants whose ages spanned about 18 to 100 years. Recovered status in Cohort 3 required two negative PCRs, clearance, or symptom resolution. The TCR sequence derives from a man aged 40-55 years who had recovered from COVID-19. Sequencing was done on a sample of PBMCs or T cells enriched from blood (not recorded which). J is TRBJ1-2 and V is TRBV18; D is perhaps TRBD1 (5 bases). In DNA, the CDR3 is TGTGCCAGCTCACCACTTCCAGGGATGAACTATGGCTACACCTTC. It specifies CASSPLPGMNYGYTF.